One and the same sample provided the 23 T cell receptor beta chains below, sequenced in a study of early T cells in non-severe SARS-CoV-2 infection. TCRdb reanalysed the 5' RACE reads using MiXCR and keeps one entry per CDR3 protein. The repertoire holds more than 55,000 distinct CDR3 sequences, with about an eighth as singletons. The sample taken for sequencing was whole blood. These TCRs come from an adult who was a healthcare worker with PCR-confirmed SARS-CoV-2 infection or an uninfected control (not recorded which).

This clonotype has a handful of counts. The gene calls are TRBV7-2 and TRBJ2-7; 7 bases fit TRBD1. Germline values: CDR1 SGHTA, CDR2 FQGNSA. Unmatched junction bases numbered 7, after V lost 5 bases and J lost 0 bases. This CDR3 contains 15 residues. The CDR3 spells CASSNRDSLSYEQYF. The DNA of the CDR3 is TGTGCCAGCAGCAACAGGGACAGTCTCTCCTACGAGCAGTACTTC. The full variable domain, completed using reference TRBV7-2 and TRBJ2-7, is GAGVSQSPSNKVTEKGKDVELRCDPISGHTALYWYRQSLGQGLEFLIYFQGNSAPDKSGLPSDRFSAERTGGSVSTLTIQRTQQEDSAVYLCASSNRDSLSYEQYFGPGTRLTVT.

In its sample, this clonotype was seen a few times. The genes are TRBV10-2 and TRBJ2-1; D possibly uses TRBD1 or TRBD2 (5 bases each). Trimming removed 7 bases at V and 6 bases at J, with 10 bases between. This CDR3 contains 12 residues. In germline, CDR1 is WSHSY, CDR2 SAAADI. In DNA form, the CDR3 reads TGCGCCAGCACACTAGGGGTCAATGAGCAGTTCTTC. Translated, it gives CASTLGVNEQFF.

At least ten counts were recorded for this clonotype. The chain recombines TRBV12-3 or TRBV12-4 with TRBJ2-1; TRBD2 matches 13 bases. The CDR3 sequence is 16 residues long. V trimming: 6 bases; J trimming: 6 bases; junction bases outside the gene matches: 8. The DNA for the CDR3 is TGTGCCAGCAGGAAAACTAGCGGGGGGGCCCGCAATGAGCAGTTCTTC. Its protein product is CASRKTSGGARNEQFF.

In this sample, this clonotype turned up many times. Being one base from a much bigger clone, this may be a read error. The rearrangement joins TRBV11-2 to TRBJ1-2, with 8 bases matching TRBD1. V shed 0 bases, J shed 6 bases, and the junction held 9 bases outside the gene matches. This CDR3 has 16 amino acids. Looked up from germline, CDR1 is SGHAT and CDR2 is FQNNGV. The CDR3 nucleotides read TGTGCCAGCAGCTTAGATCGGAGGACAGGGAGTCATGGCTACACCTTC. Its translation: CASSLDRRTGSHGYTF.

The CDR3 nucleotides read TGCAGCGTAGTTTGGGGGGGGCGGTTCCGTAACACTGAAGCTTTCTTT. This sequence encodes CSVVWGGRFRNTEAFF. The chain combines TRBV29-1 with TRBJ1-1; possible D gene TRBD1, 6 bases. The CDR3 covers 16 residues. The germline V and J ends were trimmed by 6 bases and 2 bases, with 22 bases remaining between them. Germline V gene lookup returns CDR1 SQVTM and CDR2 ANQGSEA. Full variable domain (rest looked up from reference TRBV29-1 and TRBJ1-1): SAVISQKPSRDICQRGTSLTIQCQVDSQVTMMFWYRQQPGQSLTLIATANQGSEATYESGFVIDKFPISRPNLTFSTLTVSNMSPEDSSIYLCSVVWGGRFRNTEAFFGQGTRLTVV.

Ten or more counts support this clonotype. The chain is built from TRBV25-1 and TRBJ1-6; D gene ambiguous. V gave up 3 bases and J gave up 9 bases, with 12 bases separating them. The CDR3 consists of 14 residues. Germline assignment: CDR1 MGHDK and CDR2 SYGVNS. CDR3 amino acids: CASSDSNRASPLHF. The CDR3 DNA reads TGTGCCAGCAGTGATTCCAATAGGGCTTCACCCCTCCACTTT.

This clonotype occurred many times. The chain combines TRBV7-9 with TRBJ1-5; no clear D. CDR3 length: 12 amino acids. CDR1 is SEHNR and CDR2 is FQNEAQ in the germline V gene (reference sequence). Trimming stripped 5 bases from V and 6 bases from J, with 8 bases between. The CDR3 is CASSRVGQPQHF. CDR3 nucleotides: TGTGCCAGCAGCCGGGTGGGTCAGCCCCAGCATTTT.

This clonotype was counted at least ten times. This chain connects TRBV19 to TRBJ2-2; D remains unclear. The CDR3 totals 11 residues. Trimming removed 10 bases at V and 5 bases at J, with 8 bases between. The germline V gene encodes CDR1 LNHDA and CDR2 SQIVND (reference sequence). CDR3 DNA: TGTGCCACCGTAAAAACCGGGGAGCTGTTTTTT. Protein: CATVKTGELFF.

The chain has TRBV6-5 and TRBJ2-5; D may be TRBD1 (5 bases). Between the trimmed V and J ends, which lost 6 bases and 6 bases, there was a span of 17 bases. CDR3 size: 14 residues. Per the germline V gene, CDR1 is MNHEY and CDR2 is SVGAGI. The CDR3 sequence is CASSPPGPGKTQYF. For the CDR3, the DNA is TGTGCCAGCAGCCCGCCGGGCCCAGGGAAGACCCAGTACTTC.

This clonotype came up a few times. V is TRBV6-1 and J is TRBJ2-3, with 14 bases matching TRBD2. The CDR3 is 15 residues long. Germline V gene sequence: CDR1 MNHNS, CDR2 SASEGT. V dropped 5 bases and J dropped 3; count of bases not matched to a gene: 1. CDR3 coding DNA: TGTGCCAGCAGTTGGACTAGCGGGGGGACAGATACGCAGTATTTT. It codes for CASSWTSGGTDTQYF.

The chain combines TRBV7-2 with TRBJ2-1; no clear D. Germline V CDR1 and CDR2: SGHTA, FQGNSA. CDR3 length: 12 amino acids. Between the trimmed V and J ends, which lost 10 bases and 3 bases, there was a span of 10 bases. The CDR3 region is CATPGYYNEQFF. The DNA for the CDR3 is TGTGCCACCCCGGGCTACTACAATGAGCAGTTCTTC. Looking up the rest from reference TRBV7-2 and TRBJ2-1 gives the full variable domain: GAGVSQSPSNKVTEKGKDVELRCDPISGHTALYWYRQSLGQGLEFLIYFQGNSAPDKSGLPSDRFSAERTGGSVSTLTIQRTQQEDSAVYLCATPGYYNEQFFGPGTRLTVL.

The chain combines TRBV29-1 with TRBJ1-6; D might be TRBD1 (5 bases). The germline V gene encodes CDR1 SQVTM and CDR2 ANQGSEA. V lost 4 bases and J 6 bases, leaving 10 bases between the germline ends. The CDR3 covers 13 residues. CDR3 in amino acids: CSVGERGNSPLHF. The CDR3 bases are TGCAGCGTTGGGGAGAGGGGTAATTCACCCCTCCACTTT. Full variable domain (rest looked up from reference TRBV29-1 and TRBJ1-6): SAVISQKPSRDICQRGTSLTIQCQVDSQVTMMFWYRQQPGQSLTLIATANQGSEATYESGFVIDKFPISRPNLTFSTLTVSNMSPEDSSIYLCSVGERGNSPLHFGNGTRLTVT.

The rearrangement uses TRBV29-1 and TRBJ2-3; D call uncertain. Germline-derived CDR1 and CDR2 are SQVTM and ANQGSEA. V lost 4 bases to trimming and J lost 10 bases, with 9 bases between them. CDR3 length: 10 amino acids. The CDR3 is CSVGPEPQYF. The CDR3 nucleotides read TGCAGCGTTGGCCCTGAGCCGCAGTATTTT.

This clonotype showed up just a few times. The V call is TRBV18, the J call TRBJ2-5; 7 bases match TRBD1. CDR3 length equals 15 residues. CDR1 and CDR2 (germline): KGHSH, LQKENI. The ends lost 3 bases at V and 2 bases at J; junction bases unmatched: 6. The CDR3 DNA reads as TGTGCCAGCTCACCTCTACCGGGACAGCAAGAGACCCAGTACTTC. Its translation is CASSPLPGQQETQYF.

The rearrangement joins TRBV29-1 to TRBJ2-7; D is unclear. CDR3 length: 12 amino acids. Trimming cost V 5 bases and J 0 bases, with 8 bases left between them. The germline CDR1 and CDR2 sequences are SQVTM and ANQGSEA. CDR3 in amino acids: CSVPPGSYEQYF. The CDR3, as DNA: TGCAGCGTTCCCCCAGGCTCCTACGAGCAGTACTTC.

This chain links TRBV5-1 with TRBJ1-1; D gene uncertain. V gave up 4 bases and J gave up 1 base, with 11 bases separating them. This CDR3 has 14 residues. CDR1 and CDR2 from the germline V gene are SGHRS and YFSETQ. The CDR3: CASSPRRGNTEAFF. CDR3 sequence (DNA): TGCGCCAGCAGCCCACGACGGGGGAACACTGAAGCTTTCTTT.

The table lists this clonotype with a few counts. This chain links TRBV7-2 with TRBJ2-1; 9 bases align to TRBD2. The CDR3 covers 17 residues. Germline V gives CDR1 SGHTA, CDR2 FQGNSA. V trimming: 1 base; J trimming: 2 bases; junction bases outside the gene matches: 6. This CDR3 is CASSLGGGDRPYNEQFF. The CDR3 DNA reads as TGTGCCAGCAGCTTAGGCGGGGGGGATCGCCCCTACAATGAGCAGTTCTTC.

V gene TRBV5-1 combines with J gene TRBJ2-7; TRBD1 matches at 7 bases. Losses at the gene ends were 4 bases for V and 6 bases for J; bases not matched to a gene: 7. CDR3 length: 13 residues. CDR1 and CDR2 (germline): SGHRS, YFSETQ. The CDR3 DNA reads TGCGCCAGCAGCCAAAACACAGGGGCCGAGCAGTACTTC. It is translated as CASSQNTGAEQYF.

This clonotype has more than one count but fewer than ten. The rearrangement joins TRBV9 to TRBJ2-7; the D is unclear. The CDR3 is 14 residues long. V shed 3 bases and J shed 2 bases, with 12 bases lying between them. Per the germline V gene, CDR1 is SGDLS and CDR2 is YYNGEE. The CDR3 sequence is CASSEVGRPYEQYF. CDR3 nucleotide sequence: TGTGCCAGCAGCGAAGTGGGCCGACCCTACGAGCAGTACTTC.

This clonotype was seen repeatedly, ten times or more. The chain employs TRBV3-1 and TRBJ2-7; a possible D gene is TRBD1 (6 bases). There are 15 residues in the CDR3. Germline V lookup: CDR1 LGHDT, CDR2 YNNKEL (reference sequence). The V end lost 5 bases, the J end lost 4 bases, and 18 bases lay between the germline ends. The DNA of the CDR3 is TGTGCCAGCAGCGAGGTAGGACAGACCTTTTACGAGCAGTACTTC. It yields the protein CASSEVGQTFYEQYF.

The chain has TRBV14 and TRBJ2-4, with TRBD1 matching 9 bases. The CDR3 loop spans 13 amino acids. Per the germline V gene, CDR1 is SGHDN and CDR2 is FVKESK. V lost 3 bases, J lost 8 bases, and 2 bases stayed unmatched. The CDR3 DNA sequence: TGTGCCAGCAGCCAGGACAGGGGATACATTCAGTACTTC. Translation: CASSQDRGYIQYF.

This clonotype appeared a few times. This rearrangement joins TRBV10-3 to TRBJ1-1; no firm D call. This CDR3 is built from 13 residues. Germline V lookup: CDR1 ENHRY, CDR2 SYGVKD. The V gene lost 8 bases and the J gene lost 5 bases, with 15 bases spanning the gap. As DNA, the CDR3 is TGTGCCATCGGATCGCCGGGGAATACTGAAGCTTTCTTT. It translates to CAIGSPGNTEAFF.

This chain links TRBV29-1 with TRBJ2-1, with D perhaps TRBD2 (6 bases). CDR3 size: 11 residues. V was shortened by 6 bases and J by 8 bases, with 11 bases between the two germline ends. Germline V gene sequence: CDR1 SQVTM, CDR2 ANQGSEA. The CDR3 DNA follows: TGCAGCGTCGCCGTAGCGGATGAGCAGTTCTTC. Residues: CSVAVADEQFF.